The present T cell receptor (beta chain) was sequenced within a study of blood T cells in healthy people across ages. The study's findings and limits: Long-lived donors carried more naive CD4+ cells and greater diversity than aged donors. Per million T cells, TCR beta diversity dropped roughly linearly as age increased.

Germline-derived CDR1 and CDR2 are LNHDA and SQIVND (reference sequence). This CDR3 is 18 amino acids long. Regarding this clonotype: Antigen: not known.

A second PCR of about 7 to 12 cycles used a sample-barcoded 5' primer and a J-beta primer mix. A 12-random-nucleotide template-switch adaptor tagged each cDNA molecule. TCRdb called the 5' RACE reads again in MiXCR, with one record for every CDR3 protein. The sample shows 1.5 million to 2 million distinct CDR3 sequences, 28% of them seen only once. The origin of this receptor is a woman in her 30s in good health. The sample was blood. The V call is TRBV19, the J call TRBJ2-1; no clear D. The tail of the sequence fits TRBJ2-7 better, so the J call may be wrong. CDR3 in DNA: TGTGCCAGTAGCGCCATGGTTGTGGGGTCCCGCTCCTACAATGAGCAGTACTTC. It encodes CASSAMVVGSRSYNEQYF.